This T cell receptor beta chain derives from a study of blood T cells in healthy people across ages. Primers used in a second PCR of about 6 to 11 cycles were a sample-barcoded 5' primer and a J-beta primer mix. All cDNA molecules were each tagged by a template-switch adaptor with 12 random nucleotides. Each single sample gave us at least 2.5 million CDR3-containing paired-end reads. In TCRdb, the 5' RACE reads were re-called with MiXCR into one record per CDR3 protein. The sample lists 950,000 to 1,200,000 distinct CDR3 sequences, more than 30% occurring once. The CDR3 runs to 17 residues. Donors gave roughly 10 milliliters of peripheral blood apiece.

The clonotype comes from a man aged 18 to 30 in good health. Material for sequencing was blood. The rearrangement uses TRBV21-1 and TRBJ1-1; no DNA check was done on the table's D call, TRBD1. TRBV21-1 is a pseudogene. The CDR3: CASSLKGQGGSYTEAFF. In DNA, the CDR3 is TGTGCCAGCAGCCTGAAGGGACAGGGGGGGTCGTACACTGAAGCTTTCTTT.